This T cell receptor (beta chain) was sequenced for a study of beta chain features in type 1 diabetes. Whole-study results and caveats: Type 1 diabetes patients had TCRB CDR3s that were shorter (moderately but significantly so) in all four CD4+ subsets. Patients' naive, central memory and regulatory TCRB repertoires appeared more alike than those of healthy donors.

To note about this clone: No antigen is known for it.

CDR3 size: 15 residues. Trimming removed 6 bases at V and 2 bases at J, with 15 bases between. The germline V gene has CDR1 SEHNR and CDR2 FQNEAQ (reference sequence). All of the isolated RNA was reverse transcribed, so expressed TCRB transcripts were sequenced. Libraries were prepared by immunoSEQ multiplex PCR; TCRdb keeps only in-frame clonotypes and omits some of them. The data hold about 280,000 clones, with approximately 15% observed a single time. Sequencing was performed on naive CD4+ T cells from blood. The TCR sequence derives from a young man with type 1 diabetes. The rearrangement links TRBV7-9 to TRBJ2-3, with D perhaps TRBD2 (6 bases). The CDR3 sequence: CASRSEGRSTDTQYF. CDR3 in DNA: TGTGCCAGCAGGTCGGAGGGCCGGTCCACAGATACGCAGTATTTT.